This T cell receptor (beta chain) was captured in a study of blood T cell repertoires in COVID-19. CDR1 is MGHDK and CDR2 is SYGVNS in the germline V gene. This CDR3 is 17 amino acids long. Trimming took 3 bases from V and 3 from J; bases not matched to a gene: 7. The repertoire was sequenced with immunoSEQ multiplex PCR; TCRdb's copy has only in-frame clones and lacks some. Among under 300,000 clones listed, approximately 90% were seen once. This sequence originates from a man between 40 and 49 years old who had recovered from COVID-19. What was sequenced was PBMCs or T cells enriched from blood (not recorded which). The rearrangement links TRBV25-1 to TRBJ2-5; TRBD2 agrees at 13 bases. Here the CDR3 DNA reads TGTGCCAGCAGTGATCCCCAGGGACTAGCGGGAAAAGAGACCCAGTACTTC. Residues: CASSDPQGLAGKETQYF. Filled out from reference TRBV25-1 and TRBJ2-5, the complete variable domain reads EADIYQTPRYLVIGTGKKITLECSQTMGHDKMYWYQQDPGMELHLIHYSYGVNSTEKGDLSSESTVSRIRTEHFPLTLESARPSHTSQYLCASSDPQGLAGKETQYFGPGTRLLVL.